This T cell receptor beta chain was obtained from a study of Ad26.COV2.S vaccination and SARS-CoV-2 variants. On the study more broadly: In the study, Ad26.COV2.S was injected intramuscularly once, or twice 56 days apart. Study-level results: It was vaccine recipients, not placebo recipients, who had the higher spike-specific TCR breadth.

This clone came up once. What it recognizes is unknown. Treatment described: roughly 20 received Ad26.COV2.S at low or high dose, single or two shots; roughly 5 received placebo; per-sample allocation not given. Sampling took place 63 days after the first vaccine or placebo injection. In Boston, an adult donor aged 18-55 years took part. Clones were sequenced by immunoSEQ multiplex PCR, and TCRdb holds only the in-frame ones, with some missing. This table has 300,000 to 400,000 clones, 87% appearing once. This receptor was taken from a person aged 18 to 59 who received the Ad26.COV2.S COVID-19 vaccine or a placebo. The material sequenced was peripheral blood, taken in a trial of Ad26.COV2.S vaccine versus placebo.

In DNA, the CDR3 is TGTGCCAGCTCACCACCGTTTGGGCGCGGCACTGAAGCTTTCTTT. Translating gives CASSPPFGRGTEAFF. The chain employs TRBV18 and TRBJ1-1; D gene uncertain. The ends were cut back, 0 bases at V and 4 bases at J, with 12 bases in the middle. Germline loops: CDR1 KGHSH, CDR2 LQKENI. The CDR3 is 15 residues long. Combining the CDR3 with reference TRBV18 and TRBJ1-1 gives the whole variable domain NAGVMQNPRHLVRRRGQEARLRCSPMKGHSHVYWYRQLPEEGLKFMVYLQKENIIDESGMPKERFSAEFPKEGPSILRIQQVVRGDSAAYFCASSPPFGRGTEAFFGQGTRLTVV.